The present T cell receptor beta chain was sequenced within a study of high-grade serous ovarian cancer treatment subgroups. Tumor tissue was taken before any definitive surgery or chemotherapy was given. V was pared by 3 bases and J by 5 bases, with 13 bases between. Looked up from germline, CDR1 is SNHLY and CDR2 is FYNNEI. The CDR3 is 15 residues long. The data were produced by immunoSEQ multiplex PCR, yet TCRdb's version contains in-frame clones alone and is incomplete. Here the sample spans about 30,000 clones, around 80% being singletons. The sequence was collected from a human donor with high-grade serous ovarian cancer. The chain joins TRBV2 to TRBJ2-2, with D perhaps matching TRBD2 (6 bases). The sequencing input was tumor tissue. The CDR3, as DNA: TGTGCCAGCAGTGACGGCGGGGCGGGTACCGGGGAGCTGTTTTTT. Residues: CASSDGGAGTGELFF.